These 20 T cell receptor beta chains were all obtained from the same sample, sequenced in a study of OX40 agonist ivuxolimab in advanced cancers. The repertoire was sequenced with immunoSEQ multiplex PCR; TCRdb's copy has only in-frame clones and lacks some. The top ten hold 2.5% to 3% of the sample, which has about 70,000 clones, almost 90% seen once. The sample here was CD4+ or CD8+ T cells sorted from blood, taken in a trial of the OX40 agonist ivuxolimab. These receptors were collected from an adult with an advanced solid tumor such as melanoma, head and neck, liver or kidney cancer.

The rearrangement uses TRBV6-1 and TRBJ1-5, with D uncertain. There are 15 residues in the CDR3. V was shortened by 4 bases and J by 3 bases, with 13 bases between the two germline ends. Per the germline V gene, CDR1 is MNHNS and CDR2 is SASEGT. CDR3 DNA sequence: TGTGCCAGCAGTGGTCATTTACCTACCAATCAGCCCCAGCATTTT. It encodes CASSGHLPTNQPQHF.

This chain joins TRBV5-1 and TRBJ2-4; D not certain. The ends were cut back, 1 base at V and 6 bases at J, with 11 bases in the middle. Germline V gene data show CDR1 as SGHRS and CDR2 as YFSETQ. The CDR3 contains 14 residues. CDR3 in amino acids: CASSLYTSGNIQYF. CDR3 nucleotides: TGCGCCAGCAGCTTGTACACCTCGGGAAACATTCAGTACTTC. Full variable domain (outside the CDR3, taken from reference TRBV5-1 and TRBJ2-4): KAGVTQTPRYLIKTRGQQVTLSCSPISGHRSVSWYQQTPGQGLQFLFEYFSETQRNKGNFPGRFSGRQFSNSRSEMNVSTLELGDSALYLCASSLYTSGNIQYFGAGTRLSVL.

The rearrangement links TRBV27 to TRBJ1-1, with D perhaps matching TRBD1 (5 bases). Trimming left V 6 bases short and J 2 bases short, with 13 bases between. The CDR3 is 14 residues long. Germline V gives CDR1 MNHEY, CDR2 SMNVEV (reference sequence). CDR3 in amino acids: CASRVDSSNTEAFF. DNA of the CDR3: TGTGCCAGCAGGGTAGACAGCAGCAACACTGAAGCTTTCTTT.

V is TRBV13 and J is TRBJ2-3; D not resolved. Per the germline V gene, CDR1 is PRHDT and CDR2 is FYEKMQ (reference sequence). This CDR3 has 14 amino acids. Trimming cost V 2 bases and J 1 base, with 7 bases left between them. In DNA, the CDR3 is TGTGCCAGCAGCTTACCGGGTGGCACAGATACGCAGTATTTT. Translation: CASSLPGGTDTQYF.

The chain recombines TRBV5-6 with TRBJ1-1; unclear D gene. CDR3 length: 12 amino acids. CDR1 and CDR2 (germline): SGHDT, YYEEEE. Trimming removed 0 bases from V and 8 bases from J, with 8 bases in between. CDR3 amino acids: CASSLATVEAFF. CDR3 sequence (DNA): TGTGCCAGCAGCTTGGCCACGGTGGAAGCTTTCTTT.

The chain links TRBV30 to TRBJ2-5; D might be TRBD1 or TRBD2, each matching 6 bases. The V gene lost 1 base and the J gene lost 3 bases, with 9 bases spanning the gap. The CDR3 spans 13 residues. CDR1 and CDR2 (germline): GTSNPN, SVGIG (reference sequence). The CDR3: CAWSGGAKETQYF. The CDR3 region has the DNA TGTGCCTGGAGTGGGGGGGCAAAAGAGACCCAGTACTTC.

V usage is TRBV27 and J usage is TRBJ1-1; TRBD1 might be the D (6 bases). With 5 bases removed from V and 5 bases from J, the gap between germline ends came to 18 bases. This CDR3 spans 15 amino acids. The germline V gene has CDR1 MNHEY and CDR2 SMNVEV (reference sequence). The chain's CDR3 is CASSKRGQGRTEAFF. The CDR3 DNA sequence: TGTGCCAGCAGTAAGAGAGGTCAGGGGAGGACTGAAGCTTTCTTT.

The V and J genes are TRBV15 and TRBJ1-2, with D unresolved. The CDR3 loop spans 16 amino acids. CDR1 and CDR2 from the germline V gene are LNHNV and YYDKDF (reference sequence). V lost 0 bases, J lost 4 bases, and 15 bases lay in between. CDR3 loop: CATSRDRLGGTYGYTF. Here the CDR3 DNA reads TGTGCCACCAGCAGAGATAGGTTGGGCGGAACCTATGGCTACACCTTC.

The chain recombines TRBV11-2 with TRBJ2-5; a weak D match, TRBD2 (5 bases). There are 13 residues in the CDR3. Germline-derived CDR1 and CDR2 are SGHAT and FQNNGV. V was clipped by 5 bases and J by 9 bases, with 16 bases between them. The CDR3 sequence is CASSPRLDSAQYF. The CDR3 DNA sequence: TGTGCCAGCAGCCCCCGACTGGACTCGGCCCAGTACTTC.

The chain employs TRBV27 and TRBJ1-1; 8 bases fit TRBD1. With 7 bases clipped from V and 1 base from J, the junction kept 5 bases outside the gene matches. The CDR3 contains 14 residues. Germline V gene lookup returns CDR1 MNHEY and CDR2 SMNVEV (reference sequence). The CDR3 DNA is TGTGCCAGCAAAAGGACAGGGCCGAACACTGAAGCTTTCTTT. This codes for CASKRTGPNTEAFF.

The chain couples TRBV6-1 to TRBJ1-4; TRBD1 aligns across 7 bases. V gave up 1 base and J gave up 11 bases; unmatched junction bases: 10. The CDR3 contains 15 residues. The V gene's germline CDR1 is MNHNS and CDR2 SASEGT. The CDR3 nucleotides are TGTGCCAGCAGTGAAGACCCAGGGGGGTTTAAGAAACTGTTTTTT. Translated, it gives CASSEDPGGFKKLFF.

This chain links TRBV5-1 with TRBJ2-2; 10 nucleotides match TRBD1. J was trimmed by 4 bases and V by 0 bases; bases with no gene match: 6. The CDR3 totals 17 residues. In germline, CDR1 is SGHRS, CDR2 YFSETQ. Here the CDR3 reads CASSLAKTGGLTGELFF. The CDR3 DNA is TGCGCCAGCAGCTTGGCCAAGACAGGGGGCCTCACCGGGGAGCTGTTTTTT.

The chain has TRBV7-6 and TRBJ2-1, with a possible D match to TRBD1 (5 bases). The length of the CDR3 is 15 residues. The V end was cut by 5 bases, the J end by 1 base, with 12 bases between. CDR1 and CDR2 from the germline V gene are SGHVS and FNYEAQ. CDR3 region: CASSRKGASYNEQFF. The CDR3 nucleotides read TGTGCCAGCAGCCGTAAAGGGGCATCCTACAATGAGCAGTTCTTC.

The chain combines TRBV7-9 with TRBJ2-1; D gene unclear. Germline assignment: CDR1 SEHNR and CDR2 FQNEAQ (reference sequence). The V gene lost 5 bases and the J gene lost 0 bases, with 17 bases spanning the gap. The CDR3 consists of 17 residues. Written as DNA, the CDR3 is TGTGCCAGCAGCAATGTCCTCCAACACCTCTCCTACAATGAGCAGTTCTTC. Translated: CASSNVLQHLSYNEQFF.

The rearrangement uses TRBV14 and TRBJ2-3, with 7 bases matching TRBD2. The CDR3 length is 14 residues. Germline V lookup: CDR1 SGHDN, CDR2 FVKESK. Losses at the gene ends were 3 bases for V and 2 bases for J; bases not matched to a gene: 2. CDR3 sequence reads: CASSQGLPTDTQYF. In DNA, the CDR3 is TGTGCCAGCAGCCAGGGACTACCCACAGATACGCAGTATTTT.

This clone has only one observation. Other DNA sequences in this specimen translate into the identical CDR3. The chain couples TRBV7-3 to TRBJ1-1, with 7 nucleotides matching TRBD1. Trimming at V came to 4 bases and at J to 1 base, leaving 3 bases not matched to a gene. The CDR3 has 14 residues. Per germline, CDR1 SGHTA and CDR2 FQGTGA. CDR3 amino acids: CASSSGTANTEAFF. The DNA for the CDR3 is TGTGCCAGCAGCTCAGGGACAGCGAACACTGAAGCTTTCTTT.

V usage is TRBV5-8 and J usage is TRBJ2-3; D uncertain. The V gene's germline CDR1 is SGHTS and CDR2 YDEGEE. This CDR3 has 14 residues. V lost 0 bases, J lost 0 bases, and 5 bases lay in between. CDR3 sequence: CASSLGRSTDTQYF. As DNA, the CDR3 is TGTGCCAGCAGCTTGGGTAGGAGCACAGATACGCAGTATTTT.

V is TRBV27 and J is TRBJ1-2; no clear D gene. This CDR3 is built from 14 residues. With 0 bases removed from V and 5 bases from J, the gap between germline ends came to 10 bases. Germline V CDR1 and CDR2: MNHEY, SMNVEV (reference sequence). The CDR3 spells CASSLSIGPYGYTF. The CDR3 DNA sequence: TGTGCCAGCAGTTTATCGATAGGGCCTTATGGCTACACCTTC.

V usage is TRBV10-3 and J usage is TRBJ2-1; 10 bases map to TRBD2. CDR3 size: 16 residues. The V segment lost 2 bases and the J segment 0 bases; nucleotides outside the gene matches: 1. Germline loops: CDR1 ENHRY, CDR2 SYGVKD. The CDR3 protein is CAISETSGISYNEQFF. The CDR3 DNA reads TGTGCCATCAGTGAGACTAGCGGGATCTCCTACAATGAGCAGTTCTTC.

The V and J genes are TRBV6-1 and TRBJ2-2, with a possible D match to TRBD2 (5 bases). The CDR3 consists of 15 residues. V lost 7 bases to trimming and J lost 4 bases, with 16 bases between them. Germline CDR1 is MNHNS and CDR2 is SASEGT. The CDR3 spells CASKSVGVGTGELFF. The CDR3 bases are TGTGCCAGCAAGTCGGTGGGAGTGGGCACCGGGGAGCTGTTTTTT.